The 24 T cell receptor beta chains below all came from one sample that was sequenced in a study of blood T cells in healthy people across ages. The authors ran a second PCR of about 6 to 12 cycles using a sample-barcoded 5' primer and a J-beta primer mix. TCRdb analysed the 5' RACE reads with MiXCR anew, one entry per CDR3 protein. This sample has roughly 730,000 distinct CDR3 sequences, with 56% found just once. Sequenced sample: blood. The receptors stem from a man aged 40-49 years in good health.

The chain has TRBV28 and TRBJ2-6; weak D call: TRBD2 (5 bases). Germline CDR1 reads MDHEN; CDR2 reads SYDVKM. This CDR3 comprises 17 residues. Trimming cost V 6 bases and J 2 bases, with 17 bases left between them. DNA of the CDR3: TGTGCCAGCAGGACACGGAGGCTTGGGACTGGGGCCAACGTCCTGACTTTC. Residues: CASRTRRLGTGANVLTF. The complete variable domain, with remaining parts taken from reference TRBV28 and TRBJ2-6, reads DVKVTQSSRYLVKRTGEKVFLECVQDMDHENMFWYRQDPGLGLRLIYFSYDVKMKEKGDIPEGYSVSREKKERFSLILESASTNQTSMYLCASRTRRLGTGANVLTFGAGSRLTVL.

The CDR3 DNA reads TGCGCCAGCAGCGGAACTAGCGCCGCGCCCTACGAGCAGTACTTC. Its translation is CASSGTSAAPYEQYF. The genes are TRBV5-1 and TRBJ2-7; 7 positions agree with TRBD2. In germline, CDR1 is SGHRS, CDR2 YFSETQ. V dropped 4 bases and J dropped 2; count of bases not matched to a gene: 9. The CDR3 contains 15 residues.

V and J are TRBV5-6 and TRBJ2-7; the match to TRBD2 covers 7 bases. This CDR3 is 15 amino acids long. V gave up 5 bases and J gave up 4 bases; unmatched junction bases: 12. The germline CDR1 and CDR2 sequences are SGHDT and YYEEEE. Here the CDR3 reads CASRSSGVGPYEQYF. CDR3 sequence (DNA): TGTGCCAGCAGGTCGAGCGGGGTGGGGCCGTACGAGCAGTACTTC.

This sequence joins TRBV20-1 and TRBJ2-5; either TRBD1 or TRBD2 may fit D (5 bases each). Germline values: CDR1 DFQATT, CDR2 SNEGSKA (reference sequence). The germline V and J ends were trimmed by 0 bases and 7 bases, with 15 bases remaining between them. There are 14 residues in the CDR3. CDR3 region: CSARDGTSGLTQYF. CDR3 nucleotides: TGCAGTGCTAGAGATGGGACGTCGGGGTTGACCCAGTACTTC.

This chain connects TRBV20-1 to TRBJ1-5, with D perhaps matching TRBD1 (5 bases). This CDR3 region has 12 residues. Germline V gene lookup returns CDR1 DFQATT and CDR2 SNEGSKA (reference sequence). V lost 6 bases and J lost 6, with 12 bases in between. The CDR3, as DNA: TGCAGTGCGCAGGGCTCAGGTCAGCCCCAGCATTTT. This translates into CSAQGSGQPQHF.

This chain connects TRBV20-1 to TRBJ2-5, with 7 bases fitting TRBD2. CDR1 and CDR2 from the germline V gene are DFQATT and SNEGSKA (reference sequence). The CDR3 totals 14 residues. The J segment lost 11 bases and the V segment lost 0 bases, leaving 12 bases of the junction unmatched. The CDR3 region is CSARDLAGEAEQYF. The CDR3 nucleotides read TGCAGTGCTAGAGATCTCGCGGGAGAAGCTGAGCAGTACTTC.

V is TRBV28 and J is TRBJ2-7; D call uncertain. The CDR3 runs 14 residues. Trimming removed 3 bases at V and 5 bases at J, with 14 bases between. CDR1 MDHEN and CDR2 SYDVKM come from the germline V gene. The DNA of the CDR3 is TGTGCCAGCAGTTTTGACCTCGCTCTGGACGAGCAGTACTTC. Encoded protein: CASSFDLALDEQYF.

As concerns this clonotype: It may be a read error: a sequence one base away is much more abundant. The gene calls are TRBV24-1 and TRBJ1-4; 10 bases map to TRBD1. Germline V gene sequence: CDR1 KGHDR, CDR2 SFDVKD. The CDR3 contains 15 residues. CDR3 in DNA: TGTGCCACCAGTGACCCGGGACAGGGGAGTGAAAGACTGTTTTTT. Amino acid sequence: CATSDPGQGSERLFF.

This clonotype was observed a single time. The gene calls are TRBV27 and TRBJ2-1, with TRBD1 matching 10 bases. The CDR3 runs 16 residues. Per the germline V gene, CDR1 is MNHEY and CDR2 is SMNVEV (reference sequence). The trim removed 4 bases at V and 5 bases at J, leaving 8 bases unmatched. CDR3 in DNA: TGTGCCAGCAGTTCCTGGACAGGGGGATCGAACAATGAGCAGTTCTTC. It is translated as CASSSWTGGSNNEQFF.

V and J are TRBV5-1 and TRBJ2-1, with 10 nucleotides matching TRBD2. There are 16 residues in the CDR3. Germline lookup yields CDR1 SGHRS and CDR2 YFSETQ. V shed 2 bases and J 10 bases; nucleotides not matched to a gene: 12. The CDR3 is CASSFFGIAGGKEQFF. The CDR3 DNA is TGCGCCAGCAGCTTTTTTGGCATAGCGGGAGGTAAAGAGCAGTTCTTC. The full variable domain, its missing parts supplied by reference TRBV5-1 and TRBJ2-1, is KAGVTQTPRYLIKTRGQQVTLSCSPISGHRSVSWYQQTPGQGLQFLFEYFSETQRNKGNFPGRFSGRQFSNSRSEMNVSTLELGDSALYLCASSFFGIAGGKEQFFGPGTRLTVL.

This clonotype was found once. The rearrangement links TRBV7-8 to TRBJ2-4; D possibly corresponds to TRBD2 (5 bases). V shed 7 bases and J shed 9 bases, with 13 bases lying between them. The CDR3 is 12 amino acids. The germline gives CDR1 SGHVS, CDR2 FQNEAQ. The CDR3 DNA reads TGTGCCAGCACCTTTGCGAGCGGCATTCAGTACTTC. The encoded protein is CASTFASGIQYF.

V usage is TRBV5-1 and J usage is TRBJ2-1; 7 bases are shared with TRBD2. The CDR3 totals 15 residues. Germline V gives CDR1 SGHRS, CDR2 YFSETQ. Germline trimming cut 0 bases from V and 5 bases from J; bases unmatched to any gene: 5. This chain's CDR3 is CASSLDAGTNNEQFF. DNA for the CDR3: TGCGCCAGCAGCTTGGACGCCGGGACTAACAATGAGCAGTTCTTC. Full variable domain (missing parts from reference TRBV5-1 and TRBJ2-1): KAGVTQTPRYLIKTRGQQVTLSCSPISGHRSVSWYQQTPGQGLQFLFEYFSETQRNKGNFPGRFSGRQFSNSRSEMNVSTLELGDSALYLCASSLDAGTNNEQFFGPGTRLTVL.

The chain combines TRBV20-1 with TRBJ2-3; no firm D call. V was trimmed by 3 bases and J by 0 bases, leaving 25 bases between them. The CDR3 loop spans 19 amino acids. CDR1 is DFQATT and CDR2 is SNEGSKA in the germline V gene (reference sequence). The CDR3: CSARSEEVFGSPSTDTQYF. The CDR3 region has the DNA TGCAGTGCTAGGAGTGAAGAAGTGTTCGGTTCTCCTAGCACAGATACGCAGTATTTT.

This clonotype appeared many times. This chain joins TRBV10-3 and TRBJ2-5; 8 bases line up with TRBD2. This CDR3 spans 15 amino acids. The germline gives CDR1 ENHRY, CDR2 SYGVKD. Trimming cost V 6 bases and J 1 base; bases outside gene matches: 7. CDR3 DNA sequence: TGTGCCATCAGCCCCGTAGCGGGGACCCAAGAGACCCAGTACTTC. This gives the protein CAISPVAGTQETQYF.

This chain joins TRBV7-9 and TRBJ2-1; 8 positions agree with TRBD2. Germline trimming cut 2 bases from V and 4 bases from J; bases unmatched to any gene: 4. The CDR3 length is 15 residues. CDR1 SEHNR and CDR2 FQNEAQ come from the germline V gene (reference sequence). The CDR3 is CASSLSGSRYNEQFF. The CDR3 DNA sequence: TGTGCCAGCAGCTTAAGCGGGAGTCGATACAATGAGCAGTTCTTC. Combining the CDR3 with reference TRBV7-9 and TRBJ2-1 gives the whole variable domain DTGVSQNPRHKITKRGQNVTFRCDPISEHNRLYWYRQTLGQGPEFLTYFQNEAQLEKSRLLSDRFSAERPKGSFSTLEIQRTEQGDSAMYLCASSLSGSRYNEQFFGPGTRLTVL.

The chain joins TRBV6-2 or TRBV6-3 to TRBJ2-7; D is ambiguous. This CDR3 region has 13 residues. Trimming pared 2 bases from V and 3 bases from J, leaving 8 bases between. The germline V gene encodes CDR1 MNHEY and CDR2 SVGEGT. CDR3 DNA sequence: TGTGCCAGCAGTTACACAGTTGGCTACGAGCAGTACTTC. This encodes CASSYTVGYEQYF.

The gene calls are TRBV5-1 and TRBJ1-2; TRBD1 matches 8 bases. CDR1 and CDR2 from the germline V gene are SGHRS and YFSETQ. The J segment lost 1 base and the V segment lost 4 bases, leaving 12 bases of the junction unmatched. The CDR3 covers 17 residues. CDR3 nucleotide sequence: TGCGCCAGCAGCCGCACACAAACAGGGGGACTTAACTATGGCTACACCTTC. This translates into CASSRTQTGGLNYGYTF.

The rearrangement joins TRBV4-2 to TRBJ1-5; no definite D call. Per the germline V gene, CDR1 is LGHNA and CDR2 is YNFKEQ. The CDR3 contains 15 residues. The V end lost 3 bases, the J end lost 0 bases, and 9 bases lay between the germline ends. CDR3 coding DNA: TGTGCCAGCAGCCACGAACAGAGTAGCAATCAGCCCCAGCATTTT. Translated, it gives CASSHEQSSNQPQHF.

The chain has TRBV5-6 and TRBJ1-1; D gene ambiguous. CDR1 is SGHDT and CDR2 is YYEEEE in the germline V gene. The CDR3 runs to 14 residues. Trimming cost V 2 bases and J 0 bases, with 8 bases left between them. The CDR3 loop reads CASSFTRLNTEAFF. In nucleotides, the CDR3 is TGTGCCAGCAGCTTTACCAGGTTGAACACTGAAGCTTTCTTT.

The chain uses TRBV25-1 and TRBJ2-5, with 9 bases lining up with TRBD2. The CDR3 is 16 residues long. Germline loops: CDR1 MGHDK, CDR2 SYGVNS. The V segment lost 5 bases and the J segment 11 bases; nucleotides outside the gene matches: 18. The CDR3 loop reads CASSNIAGAGYNEQYF. In DNA, the CDR3 is TGTGCCAGCAGTAACATAGCGGGGGCGGGTTACAATGAGCAGTACTTC.

This chain uses TRBV29-1 with TRBJ1-1; D ambiguous. Trimming cost V 4 bases and J 6 bases, with 12 bases left between them. Germline V gene sequence: CDR1 SQVTM, CDR2 ANQGSEA. The CDR3 extends over 12 amino acids. Here the CDR3 reads CSVGRVDAEAFF. The CDR3, as DNA: TGCAGCGTTGGGAGGGTAGATGCTGAAGCTTTCTTT.

The CDR3 nucleotides read TGCAGTGCTGGGACTATCGGTGGCTACACCTTC. This codes for CSAGTIGGYTF. The chain is built from TRBV20-1 and TRBJ2-5, with D possibly matching TRBD1 (5 bases). Judging by the DNA end, TRBJ1-2 fits better; the J call may be wrong. Per the germline V gene, CDR1 is DFQATT and CDR2 is SNEGSKA (reference sequence). The CDR3 has 11 residues.

This clonotype came up a few times. V gene TRBV29-1 combines with J gene TRBJ2-2, with D perhaps TRBD1 (5 bases). The CDR3 contains 14 residues. The V and J ends lost 5 bases and 6 bases respectively, with 16 bases between them. Germline lookup yields CDR1 SQVTM and CDR2 ANQGSEA. The CDR3 loop reads CSVILGVLSGELFF. The CDR3 region has the DNA TGCAGCGTTATATTAGGGGTTCTTTCCGGGGAGCTGTTTTTT.

The rearrangement joins TRBV6-5 to TRBJ1-2; tentative D call: TRBD1 (5 bases). V was shortened by 6 bases and J by 7 bases, with 12 bases between the two germline ends. The CDR3 is 12 residues long. Germline V gene data show CDR1 as MNHEY and CDR2 as SVGAGI. CDR3 region: CASSRGTGGYTF. Written as DNA, the CDR3 is TGTGCCAGCAGCCGCGGGACTGGTGGCTACACCTTC.